The 15 T cell receptor beta chains below come from one sample, sequenced in a study of T-cell reconstitution after alpha-beta-depleted transplantation in children (dated by TCRdb to the mid-2010s). Library creation used PCR. The instrument was an Illumina HiSeq 2500. TCR library preparation used molecular barcoding, with unique molecular identifiers applied to normalize quantification of the TCRbeta repertoire. The raw public reads went through TCRdb reprocessing: fastp at Q25, MiXCR clone calling, in-frame beta chains kept. Rows with one shared CDR3 protein collapse into an entry with the most common genes and DNA. The sample contains 200,000 to 300,000 distinct CDR3 sequences, roughly 24% of them found a single time. 2% to 3% of the sample goes to the ten largest clones. Read against the paper, the sample's treatment or condition label means: allogeneic hematopoietic cell transplantation with graft depleted of TCRalphabeta T cells and CD19 B cells.

This sample comprised PBMCs, obtained before TCRalphabeta/CD19-depleted stem cell transplant. These TCRs come from a girl aged 2 to 9 with Fanconi anemia, due to receive a stem cell transplant.

There are many counts of this clonotype. This chain uses TRBV6-2 or TRBV6-3 with TRBJ1-5; D call uncertain. In germline, CDR1 is MNHEY, CDR2 SVGEGT. CDR3 size: 17 residues. V lost 0 bases and J lost 5, with 17 bases in between. DNA for the CDR3: TGTGCCAGCAGTTACTCGACATGGGCGACCCCGGATCAGCCCCAGCATTTT. It is translated as CASSYSTWATPDQPQHF.

This clonotype was counted a few times. The chain is built from TRBV29-1 and TRBJ2-1; 7 positions match TRBD2. CDR3 length equals 14 residues. Germline V gene sequence: CDR1 SQVTM, CDR2 ANQGSEA. The CDR3 region is CRDPSGGRVDEQFF. The CDR3 coding sequence is TGCAGGGACCCCAGTGGCGGGAGAGTGGATGAGCAGTTCTTC.

This clonotype turned up a few times. This sequence joins TRBV5-1 and TRBJ1-1; D is unresolved. The germline CDR1 and CDR2 sequences are SGHRS and YFSETQ. This CDR3 is 14 amino acids long. Trimming shortened V by 2 bases and J by 9 bases, and 17 bases separated the two germline ends. The CDR3 sequence: CASSFGVSSEQAFF. In DNA, the CDR3 is TGCGCCAGCAGCTTCGGAGTGTCCTCCGAACAAGCTTTCTTT. Combining the CDR3 with reference TRBV5-1 and TRBJ1-1 gives the whole variable domain KAGVTQTPRYLIKTRGQQVTLSCSPISGHRSVSWYQQTPGQGLQFLFEYFSETQRNKGNFPGRFSGRQFSNSRSEMNVSTLELGDSALYLCASSFGVSSEQAFFGQGTRLTVV.

The DNA of the CDR3 is TGCAGCGTTGAGAGCCAGGCGATGGAGGCTGAAGCTTTCTTT. Protein: CSVESQAMEAEAFF. The rearrangement joins TRBV29-1 to TRBJ1-1; D is unclear. This CDR3 is built from 14 residues. The V end was cut by 3 bases, the J end by 6 bases, with 17 bases between. Germline V gene data show CDR1 as SQVTM and CDR2 as ANQGSEA.

This clonotype has a handful of counts. The genes are TRBV20-1 and TRBJ2-7, with D possibly being TRBD1 (6 bases). V lost 2 bases, J lost 6 bases, and 14 bases lay in between. This CDR3 is built from 13 residues. Germline V gives CDR1 DFQATT, CDR2 SNEGSKA (reference sequence). The CDR3: CSARSNTGREQYF. The CDR3 DNA sequence: TGCAGTGCTAGAAGCAATACAGGGCGCGAGCAGTACTTC.

The chain carries TRBV7-2 and TRBJ2-3; maybe TRBD1 (5 bases). The germline V gene encodes CDR1 SGHTA and CDR2 FQGNSA. V was shortened by 4 bases and J by 2 bases, with 10 bases between the two germline ends. CDR3 length: 14 amino acids. The CDR3 sequence: CASSSDSFTDTQYF. Here the CDR3 DNA reads TGTGCCAGCAGCTCCGACAGTTTCACAGATACGCAGTATTTT. Full variable domain (outside the CDR3, taken from reference TRBV7-2 and TRBJ2-3): GAGVSQSPSNKVTEKGKDVELRCDPISGHTALYWYRQSLGQGLEFLIYFQGNSAPDKSGLPSDRFSAERTGGSVSTLTIQRTQQEDSAVYLCASSSDSFTDTQYFGPGTRLTVL.

This clonotype has only a few counts. The chain has TRBV20-1 and TRBJ2-5, with D tentatively TRBD2 (5 bases). This CDR3 has 10 amino acids. V lost 4 bases and J lost 10, with 10 bases in between. Germline loops: CDR1 DFQATT, CDR2 SNEGSKA (reference sequence). The CDR3 protein is CSAKSAGQYF. CDR3 DNA sequence: TGCAGTGCTAAGTCGGCGGGCCAGTACTTC.

This chain uses TRBV28 with TRBJ1-5; D not resolved. Trimming cost V 6 bases and J 5 bases, with 8 bases left between them. Germline V gene data show CDR1 as MDHEN and CDR2 as SYDVKM. The CDR3 covers 12 residues. The CDR3 sequence is CASRWGYQPQHF. The CDR3 DNA is TGTGCCAGCAGGTGGGGATATCAGCCCCAGCATTTT.

This chain connects TRBV5-1 to TRBJ2-1; 8 bases align to TRBD2. The CDR3 spans 16 residues. With V trimmed by 4 bases and J by 0 bases, 6 bases remained unmatched. Germline values: CDR1 SGHRS, CDR2 YFSETQ. The CDR3 coding sequence is TGCGCCAGCAGCCCGTCCGGGACTAGCTCCTACAATGAGCAGTTCTTC. Its translation: CASSPSGTSSYNEQFF.

The sample holds many counts of this clonotype. This chain joins TRBV7-8 and TRBJ2-1; D not resolved. The ends were cut back, 5 bases at V and 4 bases at J, with 12 bases in the middle. Germline lookup yields CDR1 SGHVS and CDR2 FQNEAQ. The CDR3 contains 14 residues. In DNA form, the CDR3 reads TGTGCCAGCAGCCCCCTGTCGAGGTACAATGAGCAGTTCTTC. Protein product: CASSPLSRYNEQFF.

The chain uses TRBV7-3 and TRBJ2-2; a possible D gene is TRBD1 (7 bases). Germline CDR1 reads SGHTA; CDR2 reads FQGTGA. V was trimmed by 3 bases and J by 4 bases, leaving 12 bases between them. CDR3 length: 15 residues. The CDR3 sequence is CASSFRQGGTGELFF. The CDR3 DNA sequence: TGTGCCAGCAGCTTCCGACAGGGAGGCACCGGGGAGCTGTTTTTT.

This clonotype appeared a few times. This sequence joins TRBV6-1 and TRBJ2-5; D may be TRBD2 (6 bases). The CDR3 sequence is 17 residues long. Trimming removed 2 bases from V and 4 bases from J, with 20 bases in between. Looked up from germline, CDR1 is MNHNS and CDR2 is SASEGT. CDR3 sequence (DNA): TGTGCCAGCAGTGAATTGCACGGAGGGTCTCAAATAGAGACCCAGTACTTC. This encodes CASSELHGGSQIETQYF.

The rearrangement uses TRBV21-1 and TRBJ2-7; the D call of TRBD1 is as the table states it, not checked on the DNA. TRBV21-1 is tagged as a pseudogene. The CDR3 spans 13 residues. The CDR3 spells CASPGPRTYEQYF. The CDR3 bases are TGTGCCAGCCCGGGACCCCGCACCTACGAGCAGTACTTC.

The CDR3 region has the DNA TGTGCCAGCAGTCCCGGGACAGCGAGGAATGAAAAACTGTTTTTT. Translation: CASSPGTARNEKLFF. V gene TRBV12-3 or TRBV12-4 combines with J gene TRBJ1-4, with 7 positions matching TRBD1. The CDR3 runs to 15 residues. With V trimmed by 5 bases and J by 5 bases, 8 bases remained unmatched.

This clonotype was detected only a few times. The chain has TRBV6-6 and TRBJ2-7; the D gene is possibly TRBD2 (6 bases). The V end lost 6 bases, the J end lost 0 bases, and 9 bases lay between the germline ends. There are 13 residues in the CDR3. The V gene's germline CDR1 is MNHNY and CDR2 SVGAGI (reference sequence). The CDR3 region has the DNA TGTGCCAGCAGGCGGGACTTCTCCTACGAGCAGTACTTC. Translated, it gives CASRRDFSYEQYF.